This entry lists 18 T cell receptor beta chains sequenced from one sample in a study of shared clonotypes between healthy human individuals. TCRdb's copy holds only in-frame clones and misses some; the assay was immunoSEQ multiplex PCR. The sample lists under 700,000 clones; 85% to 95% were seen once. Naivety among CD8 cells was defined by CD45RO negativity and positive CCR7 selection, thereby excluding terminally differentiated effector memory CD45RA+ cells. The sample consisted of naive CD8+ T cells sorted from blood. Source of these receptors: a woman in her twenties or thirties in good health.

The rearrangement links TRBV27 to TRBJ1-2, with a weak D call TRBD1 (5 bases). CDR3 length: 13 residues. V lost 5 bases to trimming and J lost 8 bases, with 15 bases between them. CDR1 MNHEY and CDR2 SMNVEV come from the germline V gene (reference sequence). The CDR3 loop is CASSLGGVGGYTF. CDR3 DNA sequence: TGTGCCAGCAGTCTCGGGGGGGTGGGAGGCTACACCTTC.

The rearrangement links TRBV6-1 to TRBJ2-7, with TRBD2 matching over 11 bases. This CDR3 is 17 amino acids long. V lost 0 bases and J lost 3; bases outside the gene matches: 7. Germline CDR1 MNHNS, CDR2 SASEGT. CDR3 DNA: TGTGCCAGCAGTGAAGCGGTACTAGCGGGAGAAAACTACGAGCAGTACTTC. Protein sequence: CASSEAVLAGENYEQYF.

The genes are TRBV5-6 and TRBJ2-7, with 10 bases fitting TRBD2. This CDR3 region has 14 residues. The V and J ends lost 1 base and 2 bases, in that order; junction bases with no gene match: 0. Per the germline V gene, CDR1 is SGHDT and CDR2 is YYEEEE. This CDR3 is CASSLSGRAYEQYF. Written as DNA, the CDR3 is TGTGCCAGCAGCTTGAGCGGGAGGGCCTACGAGCAGTACTTC.

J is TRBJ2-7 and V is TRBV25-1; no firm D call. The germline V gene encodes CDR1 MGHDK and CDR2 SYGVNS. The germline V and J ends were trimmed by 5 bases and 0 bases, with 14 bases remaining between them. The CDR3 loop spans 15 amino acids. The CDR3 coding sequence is TGTGCCAGCAGTACCGGATCCACCGTCTCCTACGAGCAGTACTTC. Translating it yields CASSTGSTVSYEQYF.

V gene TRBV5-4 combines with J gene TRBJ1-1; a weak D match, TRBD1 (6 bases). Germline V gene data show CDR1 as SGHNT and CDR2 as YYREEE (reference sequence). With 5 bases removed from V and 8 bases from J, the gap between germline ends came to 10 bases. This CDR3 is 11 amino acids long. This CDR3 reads CASREGQEAFF. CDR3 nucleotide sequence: TGTGCCAGCAGGGAGGGACAAGAAGCTTTCTTT. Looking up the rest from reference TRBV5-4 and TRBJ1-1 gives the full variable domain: ETGVTQSPTHLIKTRGQQVTLRCSSQSGHNTVSWYQQALGQGPQFIFQYYREEENGRGNFPPRFSGLQFPNYSSELNVNALELDDSALYLCASREGQEAFFGQGTRLTVV.

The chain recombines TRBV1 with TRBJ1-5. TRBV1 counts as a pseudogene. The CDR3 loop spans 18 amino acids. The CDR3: CTSSPVGNSVRSNQPQHF. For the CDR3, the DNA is TGCACCAGCAGCCCCGTAGGGAATTCGGTAAGGAGCAATCAGCCCCAGCATTTT.

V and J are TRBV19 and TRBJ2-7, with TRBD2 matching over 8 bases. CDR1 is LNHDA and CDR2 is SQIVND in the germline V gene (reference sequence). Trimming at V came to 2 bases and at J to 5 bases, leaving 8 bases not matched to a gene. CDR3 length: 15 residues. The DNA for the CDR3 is TGTGCCAGTAGTATAAGTACGGGAGGGGCCGACGAGCAGTACTTC. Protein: CASSISTGGADEQYF. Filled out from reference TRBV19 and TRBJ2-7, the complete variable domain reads DGGITQSPKYLFRKEGQNVTLSCEQNLNHDAMYWYRQDPGQGLRLIYYSQIVNDFQKGDIAEGYSVSREKKESFPLTVTSAQKNPTAFYLCASSISTGGADEQYFGPGTRLTVT.

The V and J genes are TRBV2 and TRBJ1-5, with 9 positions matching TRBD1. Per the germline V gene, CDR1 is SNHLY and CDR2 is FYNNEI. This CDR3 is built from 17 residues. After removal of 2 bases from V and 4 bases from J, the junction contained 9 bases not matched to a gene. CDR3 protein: CASSERDRAWGNQPQHF. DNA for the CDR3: TGTGCCAGCAGTGAACGGGACAGGGCGTGGGGAAATCAGCCCCAGCATTTT.

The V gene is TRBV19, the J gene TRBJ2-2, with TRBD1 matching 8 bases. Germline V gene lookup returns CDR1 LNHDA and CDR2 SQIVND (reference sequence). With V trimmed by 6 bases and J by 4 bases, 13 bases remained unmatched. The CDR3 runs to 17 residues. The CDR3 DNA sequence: TGTGCCAGTAGGCTGGACTGGAGGACAGGGACCACCGGGGAGCTGTTTTTT. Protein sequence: CASRLDWRTGTTGELFF.

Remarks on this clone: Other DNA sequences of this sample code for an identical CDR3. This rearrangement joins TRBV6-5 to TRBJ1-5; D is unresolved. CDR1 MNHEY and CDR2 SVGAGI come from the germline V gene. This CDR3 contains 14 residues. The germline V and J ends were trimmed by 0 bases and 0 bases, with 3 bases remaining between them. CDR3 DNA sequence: TGTGCCAGCAGTTACTCAGGTAGCAATCAGCCCCAGCATTTT. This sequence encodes CASSYSGSNQPQHF.

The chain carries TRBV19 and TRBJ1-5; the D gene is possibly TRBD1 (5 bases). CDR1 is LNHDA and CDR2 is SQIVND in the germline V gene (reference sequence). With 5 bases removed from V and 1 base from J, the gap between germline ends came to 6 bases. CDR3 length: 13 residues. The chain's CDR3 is CASSEGSNQPQHF. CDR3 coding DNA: TGTGCCAGTAGTGAGGGGAGCAATCAGCCCCAGCATTTT.

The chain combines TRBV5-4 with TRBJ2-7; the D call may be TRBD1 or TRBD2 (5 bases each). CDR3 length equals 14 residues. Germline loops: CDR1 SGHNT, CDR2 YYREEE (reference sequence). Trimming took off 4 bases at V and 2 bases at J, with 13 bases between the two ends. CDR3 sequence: CASSPGTSTYEQYF. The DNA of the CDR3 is TGTGCCAGCAGCCCGGGGACCTCTACCTACGAGCAGTACTTC.

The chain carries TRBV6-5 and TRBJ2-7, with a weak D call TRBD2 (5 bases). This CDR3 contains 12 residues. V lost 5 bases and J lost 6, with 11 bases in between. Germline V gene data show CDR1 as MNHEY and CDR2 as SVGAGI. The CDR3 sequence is CASSAASGEQYF. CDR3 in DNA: TGTGCCAGCAGTGCCGCGAGCGGCGAGCAGTACTTC.

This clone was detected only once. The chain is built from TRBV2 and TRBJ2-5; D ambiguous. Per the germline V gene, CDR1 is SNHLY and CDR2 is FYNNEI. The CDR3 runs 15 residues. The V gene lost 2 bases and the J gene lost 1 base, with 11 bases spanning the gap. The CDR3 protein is CASSETALSQETQYF. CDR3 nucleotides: TGTGCCAGCAGTGAAACGGCACTCAGCCAAGAGACCCAGTACTTC.

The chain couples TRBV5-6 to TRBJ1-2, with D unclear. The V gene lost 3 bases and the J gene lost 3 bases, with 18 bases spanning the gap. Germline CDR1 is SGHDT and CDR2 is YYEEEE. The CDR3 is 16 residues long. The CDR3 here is CASSSQVAQAYYGYTF. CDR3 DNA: TGTGCCAGCAGCTCCCAGGTCGCTCAAGCCTACTATGGCTACACCTTC.

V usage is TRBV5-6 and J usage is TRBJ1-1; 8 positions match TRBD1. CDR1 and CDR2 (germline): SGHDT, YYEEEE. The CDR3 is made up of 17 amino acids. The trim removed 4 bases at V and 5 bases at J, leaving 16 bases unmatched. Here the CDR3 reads CASSLGPGGAYRTEAFF. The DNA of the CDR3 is TGTGCCAGCAGCCTGGGGCCAGGGGGCGCCTATCGAACTGAAGCTTTCTTT.

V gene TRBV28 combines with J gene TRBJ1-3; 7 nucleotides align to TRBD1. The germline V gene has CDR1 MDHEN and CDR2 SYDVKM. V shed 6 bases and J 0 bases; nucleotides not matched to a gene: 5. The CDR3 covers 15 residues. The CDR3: CASREGQPSGNTIYF. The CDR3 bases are TGTGCCAGCAGGGAGGGACAGCCCTCTGGAAACACCATATATTTT.

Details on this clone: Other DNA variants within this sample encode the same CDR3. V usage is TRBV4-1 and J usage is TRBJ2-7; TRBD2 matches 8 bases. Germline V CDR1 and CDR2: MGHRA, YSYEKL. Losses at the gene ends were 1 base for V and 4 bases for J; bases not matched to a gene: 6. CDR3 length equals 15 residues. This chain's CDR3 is CASSQASGSWYEQYF. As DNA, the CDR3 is TGCGCCAGCAGCCAAGCCAGCGGGAGTTGGTACGAGCAGTACTTC.